This record covers a single T cell receptor (beta chain). Germline V gene lookup returns CDR1 SGHRS and CDR2 YFSETQ. Trimming removed 4 bases at V and 2 bases at J, with 9 bases between. The CDR3 loop spans 13 amino acids. Profiled with immunoSEQ multiplex PCR; TCRdb holds only in-frame clones, not every one. The sample records about 180,000 clones, around four fifths being singletons. These data belong to a study of blood T cell repertoires in COVID-19. Study background: Acute and convalescent COVID-19 specimens originated in the United States, Italy and Spain. T cells, B-cell-depleted T cells, or PBMCs provided the cDNA or gDNA that served as material.

The specimen was peripheral blood. The clonotype was recovered from a woman between 65 and 79 years old with COVID-19, enrolled during active disease. This chain uses TRBV5-1 with TRBJ2-5; tentative D call: TRBD2 (6 bases). In nucleotides, the CDR3 is TGCGCCAGCAGCGCGGGGTCACAAGAGACCCAGTACTTC. Protein: CASSAGSQETQYF.